This T cell receptor beta chain appears in the sequencing data of a study of T cell repertoires in cytomegalovirus infection. Across the study: Carrying CMV and the relevant HLA type showed in public TCR beta signatures. Whole-study findings and limits: Pooled public TCR beta family frequency picked out CMV carriers with the relevant HLA. Clonotypes of TCR beta that were HLA-C-restricted and CMV-specific dominated the ex vivo response.

TCRdb processed the reads anew with MiXCR; each CDR3 protein has one entry. The sample includes some 300,000 distinct CDR3 sequences, about 17% of them seen just once. The sample holds many counts of this clonotype. Its antigen is still unknown. The material sequenced was PBMCs. This TCR derives from a human donor in good health (CMV status not recorded). Some clones in this sample may be carry-over from other donors' samples.

In DNA form, the CDR3 reads TGTGCCAGCAGCCCCACAGGGGGTCGGTATGGCTACACCTTC. Protein sequence: CASSPTGGRYGYTF. The chain recombines TRBV7-2 with TRBJ1-2; TRBD1 agrees at 8 bases. V lost 5 bases and J lost 5; bases outside the gene matches: 7. The CDR3 length is 14 residues. The germline CDR1 and CDR2 sequences are SGHTA and FQGNSA.